This TCR beta chain emerged from a study of blood T cell dynamics during melanoma immunotherapy. DNA loading was fixed at about 0.35 ug for all bulk PBMC samples. Sequencing was performed with immunoSEQ multiplex PCR; in TCRdb, only in-frame clones are kept and a portion is missing. Found here are almost 8,500 clones, 70% to 90% of them singletons; the top ten hold about 2.5%. To note about this clone: Antigen: not known.

Study-wide results and caveats: It remained unknown if the driving T cell clones were melanoma-specific.

Germline lookup yields CDR1 SGHVS and CDR2 FNYEAQ. This CDR3 contains 14 residues. Time point given: week 3, after first cycle of checkpoint inhibitor. Patients with prior systemic cancer treatment, concomitant immunosuppressants, or other active malignancies were excluded. The sequenced sample was blood, obtained from a patient treated with checkpoint blockade. The V gene is TRBV7-6, the J gene TRBJ2-5; D is unresolved. The end of the DNA aligns better with TRBJ2-7, so the J call may be wrong. The source is a human donor with melanoma. The CDR3 region is CASSLDLQVNEQYF. CDR3 DNA: TGTGCCAGCAGCTTAGACCTCCAAGTGAACGAGCAGTACTTC.